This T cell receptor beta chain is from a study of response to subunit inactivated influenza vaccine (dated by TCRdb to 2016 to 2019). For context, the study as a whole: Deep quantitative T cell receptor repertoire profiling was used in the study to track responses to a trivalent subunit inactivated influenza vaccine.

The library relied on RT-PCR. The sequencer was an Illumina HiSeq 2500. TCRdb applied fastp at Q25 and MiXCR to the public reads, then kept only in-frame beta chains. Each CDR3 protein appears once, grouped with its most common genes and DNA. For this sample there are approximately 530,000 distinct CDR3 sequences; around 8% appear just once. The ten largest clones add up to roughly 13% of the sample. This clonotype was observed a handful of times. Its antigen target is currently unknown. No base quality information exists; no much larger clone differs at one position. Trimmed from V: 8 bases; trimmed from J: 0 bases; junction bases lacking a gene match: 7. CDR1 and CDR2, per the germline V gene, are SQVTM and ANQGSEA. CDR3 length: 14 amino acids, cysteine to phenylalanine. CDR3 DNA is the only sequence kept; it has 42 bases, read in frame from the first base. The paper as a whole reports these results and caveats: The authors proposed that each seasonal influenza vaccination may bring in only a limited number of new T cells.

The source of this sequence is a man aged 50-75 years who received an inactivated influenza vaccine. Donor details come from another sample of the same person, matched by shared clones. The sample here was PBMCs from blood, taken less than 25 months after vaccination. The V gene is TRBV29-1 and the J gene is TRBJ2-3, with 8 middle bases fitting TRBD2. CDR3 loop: CSSDSGTSTDTQYF. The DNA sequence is TGCAGCTCAGATAGCGGGACAAGCACAGATACGCAGTATTTT.